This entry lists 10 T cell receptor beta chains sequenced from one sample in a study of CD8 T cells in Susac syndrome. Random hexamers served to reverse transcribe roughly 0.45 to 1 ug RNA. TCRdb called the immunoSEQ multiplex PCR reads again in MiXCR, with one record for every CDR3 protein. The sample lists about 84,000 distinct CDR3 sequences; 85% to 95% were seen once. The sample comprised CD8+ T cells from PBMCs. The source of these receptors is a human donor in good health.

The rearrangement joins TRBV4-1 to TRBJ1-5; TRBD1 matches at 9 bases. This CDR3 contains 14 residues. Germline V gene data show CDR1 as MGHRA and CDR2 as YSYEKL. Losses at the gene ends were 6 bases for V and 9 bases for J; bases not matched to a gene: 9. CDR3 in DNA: TGCGCCAGCAGTCTGGACAGGGGCCCCGGGCCCCAGCATTTT. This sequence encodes CASSLDRGPGPQHF.

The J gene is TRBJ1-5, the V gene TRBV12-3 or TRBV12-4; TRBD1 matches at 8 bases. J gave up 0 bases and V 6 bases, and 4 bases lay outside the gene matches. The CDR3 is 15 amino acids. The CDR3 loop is CASSLTGASNQPQHF. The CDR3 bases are TGTGCCAGCAGCCTGACAGGGGCTAGCAATCAGCCCCAGCATTTT.

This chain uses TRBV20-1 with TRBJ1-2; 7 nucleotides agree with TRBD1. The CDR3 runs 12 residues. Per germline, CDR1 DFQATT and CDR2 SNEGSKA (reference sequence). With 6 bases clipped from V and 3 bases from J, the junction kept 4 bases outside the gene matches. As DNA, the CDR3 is TGCAGTGCGAGGGACAGCTACTATGGCTACACCTTC. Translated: CSARDSYYGYTF.

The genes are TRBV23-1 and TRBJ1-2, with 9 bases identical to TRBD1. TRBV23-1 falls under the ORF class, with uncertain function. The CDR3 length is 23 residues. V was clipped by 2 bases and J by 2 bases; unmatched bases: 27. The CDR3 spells CASSQPPGEGEFLPGQGNYGYTF. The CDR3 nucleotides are TGCGCCAGCAGTCAACCCCCAGGGGAGGGGGAATTCCTTCCGGGACAGGGCAACTATGGCTACACCTTC.

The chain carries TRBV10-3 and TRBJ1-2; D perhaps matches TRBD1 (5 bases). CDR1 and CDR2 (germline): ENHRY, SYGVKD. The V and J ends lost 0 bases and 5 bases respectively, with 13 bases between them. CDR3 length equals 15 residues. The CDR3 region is CAISESGQGGYGYTF. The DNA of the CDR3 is TGTGCCATCAGTGAGTCGGGTCAGGGAGGGTATGGCTACACCTTC.

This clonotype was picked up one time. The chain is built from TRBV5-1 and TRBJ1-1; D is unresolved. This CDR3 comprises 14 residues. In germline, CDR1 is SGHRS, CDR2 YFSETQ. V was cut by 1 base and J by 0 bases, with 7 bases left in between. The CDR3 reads CASSLTQVNTEAFF. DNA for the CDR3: TGCGCCAGCAGCTTGACTCAGGTGAACACTGAAGCTTTCTTT.

The CDR3 loop is CASSFSGGMGVEQFF. CDR3 nucleotide sequence: TGTGCCAGCAGTTTTAGCGGGGGGATGGGAGTGGAGCAGTTCTTC. J is TRBJ2-1 and V is TRBV7-3, with 10 nucleotides matching TRBD2. Germline V CDR1 and CDR2: SGHTA, FQGTGA. Losses at the gene ends were 6 bases for V and 10 bases for J; bases not matched to a gene: 12. This CDR3 has 15 residues.

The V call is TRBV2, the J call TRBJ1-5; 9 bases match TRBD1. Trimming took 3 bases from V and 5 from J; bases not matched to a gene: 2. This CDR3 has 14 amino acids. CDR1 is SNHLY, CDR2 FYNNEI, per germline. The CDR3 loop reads CASSDRQGDQPQHF. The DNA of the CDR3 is TGTGCCAGCAGTGACAGACAGGGGGATCAGCCCCAGCATTTT.

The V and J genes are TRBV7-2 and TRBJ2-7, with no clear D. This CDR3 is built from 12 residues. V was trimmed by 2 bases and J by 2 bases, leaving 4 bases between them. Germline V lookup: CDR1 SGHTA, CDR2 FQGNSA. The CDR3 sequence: CASSLPPYEQYF. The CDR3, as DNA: TGTGCCAGCAGCTTACCACCCTACGAGCAGTACTTC.

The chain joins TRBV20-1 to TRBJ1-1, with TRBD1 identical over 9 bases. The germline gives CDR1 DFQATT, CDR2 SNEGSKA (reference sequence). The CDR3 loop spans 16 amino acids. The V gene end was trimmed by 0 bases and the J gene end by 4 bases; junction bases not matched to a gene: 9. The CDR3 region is CSARETGGFRITEAFF. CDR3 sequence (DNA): TGCAGTGCTAGAGAGACAGGGGGTTTTCGAATCACTGAAGCTTTCTTT.